Listed below are T cell receptor beta chains from one sample, sequenced in a study of cytomegalovirus exposure and HLA in healthy donors. The method was immunoSEQ multiplex PCR; TCRdb's version includes in-frame clones alone and lacks a portion of them. The sample gives about 190,000 clones, roughly 80% of which show up once; roughly 1.6% is in the top ten. The material sequenced was PBMCs. The receptors stem from a woman under 30 in good health and CMV-seronegative. Both conserved end residues are part of each CDR3.

J gene: TRBJ1-4; V gene: TRBV7-2; CDR3 protein: CASSLTLWGANEKLFF
J gene: TRBJ2-1; V gene: TRBV10-3; CDR3 protein: CAISDMTSGRGNEQFF
J gene: TRBJ1-5; V gene: TRBV28; CDR3 protein: CASSSGTGPYSNQPQHF
J gene: TRBJ1-2; V gene: TRBV28; CDR3 protein: CASSLRANYGYTF
J gene: TRBJ1-2; V gene: TRBV7-8; CDR3 protein: CASSRDTASSNYGYTF
J gene: TRBJ1-2; V gene: TRBV28; CDR3 protein: CASSLSSSYGYTF
J gene: TRBJ1-6; V gene: TRBV5-4; CDR3 protein: CATEWYSHMNSPLHF
J gene: TRBJ1-2; V gene: TRBV28; CDR3 protein: CASSLSPGLLNYGYTF
J gene: TRBJ1-1; V gene: TRBV9; CDR3 protein: CASSAGVMNTEAFF
J gene: TRBJ2-2; V gene: TRBV18; CDR3 protein: CASSPPRMGIAGELFF
J gene: TRBJ1-1; V gene: TRBV19; CDR3 protein: CASSTQGVGTEAFF
J gene: TRBJ2-1; V gene: TRBV7-9; CDR3 protein: CASSLAVAGYNEQFF
J gene: TRBJ2-7; V gene: TRBV5-1; CDR3 protein: CASSLAVGASYEQYF
J gene: TRBJ1-5; V gene: TRBV6-1; CDR3 protein: CASSPNRNQPQHF
J gene: TRBJ2-1; V gene: TRBV5-1; CDR3 protein: CASSTGLAGDEQFF
J gene: TRBJ1-1; V gene: TRBV28; CDR3 protein: CASSLGPSTEAFF
J gene: TRBJ2-2; V gene: TRBV7-8; CDR3 protein: CASSLRTSGSSGELFF
J gene: TRBJ1-1; V gene: TRBV19; CDR3 protein: CASSPAFGGGNTEAFF
J gene: TRBJ2-7; V gene: TRBV4-2; CDR3 protein: CASSQDLASGDSYEQYF
J gene: TRBJ2-3; V gene: TRBV27; CDR3 protein: CASRKILAGGPSDTQYF
J gene: TRBJ2-5; V gene: TRBV9; CDR3 protein: CASSDQTSGQETQYF
J gene: TRBJ2-5; V gene: TRBV2; CDR3 protein: CASSRGLADLRRGAETQYF
J gene: TRBJ1-5; V gene: TRBV19; CDR3 protein: CASSIGVGGHQPQHF
J gene: TRBJ2-1; V gene: TRBV6-5; CDR3 protein: CASRGLAGIEQFF
J gene: TRBJ1-1; V gene: TRBV13; CDR3 protein: CASSYVGQGGTEAFF
J gene: TRBJ1-5; V gene: TRBV19; CDR3 protein: CASSSPQGSYSNQPQHF
J gene: TRBJ1-5; V gene: TRBV28; CDR3 protein: CATRVRNSNQPQHF
J gene: TRBJ2-1; V gene: TRBV29-1; CDR3 protein: CSVGLAGGDEQFF
J gene: TRBJ1-6; V gene: TRBV5-6; CDR3 protein: CASSFRSTGYNSPLHF
J gene: TRBJ2-1; V gene: TRBV29-1; CDR3 protein: CSVPTGNNEQFF